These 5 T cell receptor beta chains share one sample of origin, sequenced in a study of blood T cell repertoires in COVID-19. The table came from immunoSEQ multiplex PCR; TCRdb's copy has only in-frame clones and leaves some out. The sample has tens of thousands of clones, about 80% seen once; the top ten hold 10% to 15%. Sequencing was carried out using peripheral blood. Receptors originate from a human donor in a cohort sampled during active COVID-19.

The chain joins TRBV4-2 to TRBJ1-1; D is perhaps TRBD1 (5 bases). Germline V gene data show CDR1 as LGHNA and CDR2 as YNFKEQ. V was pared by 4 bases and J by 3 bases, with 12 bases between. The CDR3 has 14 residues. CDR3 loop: CASSPQDIYTEAFF. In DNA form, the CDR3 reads TGTGCCAGCAGCCCTCAGGACATCTACACTGAAGCTTTCTTT.

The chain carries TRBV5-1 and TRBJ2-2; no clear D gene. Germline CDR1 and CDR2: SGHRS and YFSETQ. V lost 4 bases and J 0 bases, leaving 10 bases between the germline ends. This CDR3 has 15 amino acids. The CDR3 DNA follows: TGCGCCAGCAGCCGTGTCGCGGCGAACACCGGGGAGCTGTTTTTT. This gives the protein CASSRVAANTGELFF.

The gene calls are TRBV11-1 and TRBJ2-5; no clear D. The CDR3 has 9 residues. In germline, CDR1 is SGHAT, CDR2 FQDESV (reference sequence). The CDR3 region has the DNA TGTTGGTGCGAAGAGACCCAGTACTTC. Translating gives CWCEETQYF.

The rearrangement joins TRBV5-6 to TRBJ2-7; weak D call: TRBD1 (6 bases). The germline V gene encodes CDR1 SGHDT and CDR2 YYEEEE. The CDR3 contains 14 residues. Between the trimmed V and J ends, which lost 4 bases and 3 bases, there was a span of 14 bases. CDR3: CASSVGHLRYEQYF. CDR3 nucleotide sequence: TGTGCCAGCAGCGTGGGACATTTACGCTACGAGCAGTACTTC.

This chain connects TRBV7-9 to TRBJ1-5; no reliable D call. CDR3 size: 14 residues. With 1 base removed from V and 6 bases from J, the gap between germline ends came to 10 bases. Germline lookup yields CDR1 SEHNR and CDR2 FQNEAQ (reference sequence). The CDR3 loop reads CASSLDAGLQPQHF. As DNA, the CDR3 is TGTGCCAGCAGCTTAGATGCCGGACTTCAGCCCCAGCATTTT.